One and the same sample provided the 31 T cell receptor beta chains below, sequenced in a study of blood T cell repertoires in COVID-19. TCRdb keeps only in-frame clones here, not all; method: immunoSEQ multiplex PCR. Among around 250,000 clones listed, around 88% were seen once. Source material: peripheral blood. Receptors originate from a man aged 80 or over with acute or convalescent COVID-19.

This chain uses TRBV27 with TRBJ2-5; D remains unclear. The V end was cut by 4 bases, the J end by 2 bases, with 11 bases between. The germline gives CDR1 MNHEY, CDR2 SMNVEV (reference sequence). CDR3 length: 14 residues. CDR3 protein: CASSWRNYQETQYF. CDR3 coding DNA: TGTGCCAGCAGTTGGAGAAATTATCAAGAGACCCAGTACTTC.

The genes are TRBV30 and TRBJ2-5, with TRBD2 matching over 7 bases. Losses at the gene ends were 8 bases for V and 0 bases for J; bases not matched to a gene: 12. Germline-derived CDR1 and CDR2 are GTSNPN and SVGIG (reference sequence). There are 15 residues in the CDR3. The CDR3 DNA reads TGTGCCGCGGACGGTCGGGGGGAGTACCAAGAGACCCAGTACTTC. Translating gives CAADGRGEYQETQYF.

The genes are TRBV13 and TRBJ2-4; the match to TRBD2 covers 11 bases. Trimming took 6 bases from V and 3 from J; bases not matched to a gene: 10. The CDR3 runs to 17 residues. From germline, CDR1 is PRHDT and CDR2 FYEKMQ (reference sequence). CDR3 protein: CASSWTSGYLGKNIQYF. As DNA, the CDR3 is TGTGCCAGCAGTTGGACTAGCGGGTACCTGGGCAAAAACATTCAGTACTTC.

This chain joins TRBV18 and TRBJ1-2; TRBD1 aligns across 9 bases. The CDR3 runs to 12 residues. Trimming removed 9 bases from V and 13 bases from J; junction bases left unmatched: 12. Per the germline V gene, CDR1 is KGHSH and CDR2 is LQKENI. The CDR3 DNA sequence: TGTGCCAGTACACCGGGACAGGGAGCCCCCACCTTC. Amino acids: CASTPGQGAPTF.

The chain uses TRBV5-1 and TRBJ2-5, with TRBD2 as a possible D gene (6 bases). The V gene lost 2 bases and the J gene lost 5 bases, with 16 bases spanning the gap. The CDR3 loop spans 15 amino acids. Germline-derived CDR1 and CDR2 are SGHRS and YFSETQ. CDR3 loop: CASSFGGDLYETQYF. The CDR3 region has the DNA TGCGCCAGCAGCTTCGGAGGGGACCTGTACGAGACCCAGTACTTC. The variable domain in full, completed from reference TRBV5-1 and TRBJ2-5, reads KAGVTQTPRYLIKTRGQQVTLSCSPISGHRSVSWYQQTPGQGLQFLFEYFSETQRNKGNFPGRFSGRQFSNSRSEMNVSTLELGDSALYLCASSFGGDLYETQYFGPGTRLLVL.

J is TRBJ2-1 and V is TRBV3-1 (or the pseudogene TRBV3-2), with 9 nucleotides matching TRBD2. CDR1 LGHDT and CDR2 YNNKEL come from the germline V gene (reference sequence). V was clipped by 2 bases and J by 6 bases; unmatched bases: 2. This CDR3 contains 14 residues. CDR3 residues: CASSQSGRFNEQFF. Here the CDR3 DNA reads TGTGCCAGCAGCCAAAGCGGGAGGTTCAATGAGCAGTTCTTC.

This sequence joins TRBV9 and TRBJ1-6; no clear D gene. Germline CDR1 is SGDLS and CDR2 is YYNGEE. The CDR3 consists of 14 residues. Trimming stripped 1 base from V and 6 bases from J, with 8 bases between. CDR3 loop: CASSVMVANSPLHF. CDR3 bases: TGTGCCAGCAGCGTAATGGTGGCTAATTCACCCCTCCACTTT.

The rearrangement joins TRBV3-1 (or the pseudogene TRBV3-2) to TRBJ1-2; D unresolved. This CDR3 is built from 13 residues. Between the trimmed V and J ends, which lost 4 bases and 2 bases, there was a span of 8 bases. CDR1 and CDR2 from the germline V gene are LGHDT and YNNKEL (reference sequence). CDR3 sequence reads: CASSPYGNYGYTF. In DNA, the CDR3 is TGTGCCAGCAGCCCCTACGGGAACTATGGCTACACCTTC.

This chain connects TRBV28 to TRBJ2-1; 8 bases are shared with TRBD2. CDR1 and CDR2 (germline): MDHEN, SYDVKM. This CDR3 region has 17 residues. V was clipped by 5 bases and J by 2 bases; unmatched bases: 11. CDR3 loop: CASSLDIAGSTYNEQFF. The CDR3 coding sequence is TGTGCCAGCAGTCTAGACATAGCGGGATCGACCTACAATGAGCAGTTCTTC. Complete variable domain (other parts from reference TRBV28 and TRBJ2-1): DVKVTQSSRYLVKRTGEKVFLECVQDMDHENMFWYRQDPGLGLRLIYFSYDVKMKEKGDIPEGYSVSREKKERFSLILESASTNQTSMYLCASSLDIAGSTYNEQFFGPGTRLTVL.

This clone was observed a few times. V is TRBV5-4 and J is TRBJ1-1; unclear D gene. Germline assignment: CDR1 SGHNT and CDR2 YYREEE (reference sequence). The CDR3 totals 14 residues. V lost 2 bases to trimming and J lost 3 bases, with 11 bases between them. This CDR3 reads CASSFYGPDTEAFF. For the CDR3, the DNA is TGTGCCAGCAGCTTTTATGGGCCTGACACTGAAGCTTTCTTT.

The chain is built from TRBV2 and TRBJ2-3; 10 bases line up with TRBD1. Germline loops: CDR1 SNHLY, CDR2 FYNNEI. The CDR3 extends over 15 amino acids. Losses at the gene ends were 5 bases for V and 2 bases for J; bases not matched to a gene: 4. For the CDR3, the DNA is TGTGCCAGCAGTCCGACAGGGGGCTCCACAGATACGCAGTATTTT. This encodes CASSPTGGSTDTQYF.

The chain employs TRBV10-3 and TRBJ1-2; TRBD1 matches 9 bases. This CDR3 spans 14 amino acids. Losses at the gene ends were 3 bases for V and 6 bases for J; bases not matched to a gene: 5. Germline CDR1 ENHRY, CDR2 SYGVKD. The CDR3 here is CAISEQGQGHGYTF. CDR3 coding DNA: TGTGCCATCAGTGAACAGGGACAGGGACATGGCTACACCTTC.

The chain combines TRBV5-1 with TRBJ2-7; unclear D gene. Between the trimmed V and J ends, which lost 2 bases and 3 bases, there was a span of 9 bases. This CDR3 is 13 amino acids long. Germline V gene sequence: CDR1 SGHRS, CDR2 YFSETQ. This CDR3 reads CASSFGIFYEQYF. The CDR3 nucleotides are TGCGCCAGCAGCTTTGGCATATTCTACGAGCAGTACTTC.

V usage is TRBV5-1 and J usage is TRBJ2-5, with 9 bases identical to TRBD1. The germline gives CDR1 SGHRS, CDR2 YFSETQ. The CDR3 runs 15 residues. V lost 3 bases and J lost 8; bases outside the gene matches: 11. The CDR3 DNA reads as TGCGCCAGCAGCTGGACCACCGGGACAGGGCTAACCCAGTACTTC. This sequence encodes CASSWTTGTGLTQYF.

The chain recombines TRBV2 with TRBJ1-6; 8 bases are shared with TRBD1. CDR3 length: 16 residues. Germline assignment: CDR1 SNHLY and CDR2 FYNNEI. J was trimmed by 5 bases and V by 5 bases; bases with no gene match: 8. The CDR3 DNA sequence: TGTGCCAGCAGTTTGGACAGGGTCGAAAATAATTCACCCCTCCACTTT. Amino acid sequence: CASSLDRVENNSPLHF. Looking up the rest from reference TRBV2 and TRBJ1-6 gives the full variable domain: EPEVTQTPSHQVTQMGQEVILRCVPISNHLYFYWYRQILGQKVEFLVSFYNNEISEKSEIFDDQFSVERPDGSNFTLKIRSTKLEDSAMYFCASSLDRVENNSPLHFGNGTRLTVT.

DNA for the CDR3: TGCGCCAGCAGCTTGGTAATTAGCGGGAGCTCTGACAATGAGCAGTTCTTC. Its translation is CASSLVISGSSDNEQFF. The J gene is TRBJ2-1, the V gene TRBV5-1, with TRBD2 matching over 9 bases. The CDR3 contains 17 residues. The V gene's germline CDR1 is SGHRS and CDR2 YFSETQ. Trimming at V came to 0 bases and at J to 5 bases, leaving 9 bases not matched to a gene.

The V call is TRBV10-3, the J call TRBJ2-4; 13 bases match TRBD2. Per germline, CDR1 ENHRY and CDR2 SYGVKD. CDR3 length: 19 amino acids. Trimming cost V 0 bases and J 0 bases; bases outside gene matches: 5. CDR3 residues: CAISESMTSGRLAKNIQYF. CDR3 nucleotide sequence: TGTGCCATCAGTGAGTCGATGACTAGCGGGAGGCTAGCCAAAAACATTCAGTACTTC.

The rearrangement joins TRBV7-9 to TRBJ2-3, with a tentative D call TRBD2 (6 bases). Per germline, CDR1 SEHNR and CDR2 FQNEAQ (reference sequence). The CDR3 has 14 amino acids. V lost 6 bases, J lost 4 bases, and 14 bases lay in between. CDR3 loop: CASREGLSADTQYF. As DNA, the CDR3 is TGTGCCAGCAGAGAGGGACTGAGCGCAGATACGCAGTATTTT.

This clone was observed at least ten times. The V and J genes are TRBV7-9 and TRBJ2-3; 12 nucleotides agree with TRBD2. The V segment lost 4 bases and the J segment 2 bases; nucleotides outside the gene matches: 13. The V gene's germline CDR1 is SEHNR and CDR2 FQNEAQ (reference sequence). CDR3 length equals 19 residues. In DNA, the CDR3 is TGTGCCAGCAGCTCCCAGAGGGCTAGCGGGAGGGATGACACAGATACGCAGTATTTT. Its protein product is CASSSQRASGRDDTDTQYF. Using reference TRBV7-9 and TRBJ2-3 for the parts outside the CDR3, the full variable domain is DTGVSQNPRHKITKRGQNVTFRCDPISEHNRLYWYRQTLGQGPEFLTYFQNEAQLEKSRLLSDRFSAERPKGSFSTLEIQRTEQGDSAMYLCASSSQRASGRDDTDTQYFGPGTRLTVL.

This clone has only one observation. The chain joins TRBV19 to TRBJ1-2; unclear D gene. The germline V gene has CDR1 LNHDA and CDR2 SQIVND (reference sequence). The CDR3 consists of 13 residues. The ends were cut back, 5 bases at V and 6 bases at J, with 13 bases in the middle. The CDR3 bases are TGTGCCAGTAGTGTGGGCCTCGGGAATGGCTACACCTTC. This encodes CASSVGLGNGYTF.

The sample holds a few counts of this clone. The chain employs TRBV24-1 and TRBJ2-2; the match to TRBD1 covers 7 bases. J was trimmed by 13 bases and V by 4 bases; bases with no gene match: 5. This CDR3 has 12 residues. Looked up from germline, CDR1 is KGHDR and CDR2 is SFDVKD. CDR3 sequence: CATSDPGQVLFF. The CDR3, as DNA: TGTGCCACCAGTGACCCTGGACAGGTGCTGTTTTTT.

The genes are TRBV3-1 (or the pseudogene TRBV3-2) and TRBJ2-3; 9 bases line up with TRBD2. Trimming took 2 bases from V and 3 from J; bases not matched to a gene: 3. The germline gives CDR1 LGHDT, CDR2 YNNKEL (reference sequence). This CDR3 region has 15 residues. The CDR3 coding sequence is TGTGCCAGCAGCCAATCCAGCGGGAGGACAGATACGCAGTATTTT. Translated, it gives CASSQSSGRTDTQYF.

The J gene is TRBJ1-4, the V gene TRBV6-5; no clear D. The germline gives CDR1 MNHEY, CDR2 SVGAGI. The CDR3 is 12 amino acids. Trimming left V 5 bases short and J 10 bases short, with 11 bases between. The CDR3 DNA reads as TGTGCCAGCAGTCCGAGGGAAGGAAAACTGTTTTTT. Protein sequence: CASSPREGKLFF.

This clone was detected a few times. The chain carries TRBV9 and TRBJ2-2; D is possibly TRBD1 (5 bases). V gave up 2 bases and J gave up 4 bases, with 9 bases separating them. Germline V CDR1 and CDR2: SGDLS, YYNGEE. The CDR3 has 14 residues. The chain's CDR3 is CASSVGQVTGELFF. In DNA form, the CDR3 reads TGTGCCAGCAGCGTGGGGCAAGTCACCGGGGAGCTGTTTTTT.

In regard to this clone: A much larger clone lies a single base off, so this may be a read error. The V and J genes are TRBV5-4 and TRBJ1-6; TRBD1 matches 11 bases. CDR3 length: 14 amino acids. Germline loops: CDR1 SGHNT, CDR2 YYREEE (reference sequence). Losses at the gene ends were 4 bases for V and 8 bases for J; bases not matched to a gene: 2. The CDR3 nucleotides read TGTGCCAGCAGCCGGGGACAGGGGGATTCACCCCTCCACTTT. Amino acid sequence: CASSRGQGDSPLHF.

This clone was seen a single time. The rearrangement uses TRBV7-3 and TRBJ2-2; D gene ambiguous. Looked up from germline, CDR1 is SGHTA and CDR2 is FQGTGA. V was shortened by 2 bases and J by 2 bases, with 6 bases between the two germline ends. The CDR3 length is 14 residues. The CDR3, as DNA: TGTGCCAGCAGCTTAGGCAGAAACACCGGGGAGCTGTTTTTT. Its protein product is CASSLGRNTGELFF.

The rearrangement links TRBV20-1 to TRBJ1-1; tentatively, D is TRBD1 (5 bases). CDR3 length: 14 residues. Per the germline V gene, CDR1 is DFQATT and CDR2 is SNEGSKA (reference sequence). V dropped 3 bases and J dropped 5 bases, with 16 bases sitting between them. The chain's CDR3 is CSASWQGPRTEAFF. The CDR3 DNA follows: TGCAGTGCTAGTTGGCAGGGCCCGAGGACTGAAGCTTTCTTT.

The chain joins TRBV28 to TRBJ2-3; D gene uncertain. V gave up 3 bases and J gave up 0 bases, with 7 bases separating them. Germline V gene sequence: CDR1 MDHEN, CDR2 SYDVKM. The CDR3 length is 14 residues. The CDR3 spells CASSFLVSTDTQYF. The CDR3 nucleotides are TGTGCCAGCAGTTTCCTAGTTAGCACAGATACGCAGTATTTT.

This sequence joins TRBV28 and TRBJ2-7; 10 nucleotides match TRBD2. The CDR3 extends over 14 amino acids. Germline values: CDR1 MDHEN, CDR2 SYDVKM. After removal of 5 bases from V and 6 bases from J, the junction contained 7 bases not matched to a gene. The CDR3 DNA reads as TGTGCCAGCAGTCCGCTAGCGGGAGTGGGCGAGCAGTACTTC. It yields the protein CASSPLAGVGEQYF.

The chain joins TRBV28 to TRBJ2-7, with 12 positions matching TRBD2. This CDR3 contains 19 residues. With 3 bases clipped from V and 6 bases from J, the junction kept 18 bases outside the gene matches. Germline V gives CDR1 MDHEN, CDR2 SYDVKM. The CDR3 spells CASSFQFLTSGGPPGEQYF. The DNA for the CDR3 is TGTGCCAGCAGTTTCCAGTTTTTGACTAGCGGGGGACCCCCGGGCGAGCAGTACTTC.

V gene TRBV28 combines with J gene TRBJ2-7, with a weak D call TRBD1 (5 bases). Germline V CDR1 and CDR2: MDHEN, SYDVKM. The CDR3 loop spans 12 amino acids. Trimming shortened V by 6 bases and J by 2 bases, and 8 bases separated the two germline ends. CDR3 in amino acids: CASSRATYEQYF. CDR3 in DNA: TGTGCCAGCAGCAGGGCGACCTACGAGCAGTACTTC.